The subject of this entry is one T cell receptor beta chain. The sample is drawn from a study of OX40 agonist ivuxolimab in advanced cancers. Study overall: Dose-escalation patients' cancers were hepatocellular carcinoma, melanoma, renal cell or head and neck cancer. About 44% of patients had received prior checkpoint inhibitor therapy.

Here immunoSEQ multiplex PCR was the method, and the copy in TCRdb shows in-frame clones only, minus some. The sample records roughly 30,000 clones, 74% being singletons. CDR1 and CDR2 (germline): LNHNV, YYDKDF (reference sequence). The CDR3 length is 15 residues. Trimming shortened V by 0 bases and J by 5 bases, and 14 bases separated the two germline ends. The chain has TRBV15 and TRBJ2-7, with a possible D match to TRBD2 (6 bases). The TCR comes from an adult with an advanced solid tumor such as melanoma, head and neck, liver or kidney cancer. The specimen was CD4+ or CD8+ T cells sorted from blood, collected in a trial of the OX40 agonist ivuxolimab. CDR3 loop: CATSREGYKRDEQYV. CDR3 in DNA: TGTGCCACCAGCAGAGAGGGGTATAAGCGGGACGAGCAGTACGTC.